These 29 T cell receptor beta chains came from one sample sequenced in a study of cytomegalovirus exposure and HLA in healthy donors. TCRdb's table, derived via immunoSEQ multiplex PCR, lists solely in-frame clones and lacks some. The sample lists some 310,000 clones, roughly 87% occurring once. The sequenced sample consisted of PBMCs. These receptors were collected from a man aged 25-40 years in good health and CMV-seronegative.

The chain is built from TRBV6-5 and TRBJ1-2, with a possible D match to TRBD1 (6 bases). V dropped 2 bases and J dropped 4 bases, with 11 bases sitting between them. The CDR3 consists of 14 residues. Per germline, CDR1 MNHEY and CDR2 SVGAGI. The CDR3 protein is CASSYGGGSYGYTF. The DNA for the CDR3 is TGTGCCAGCAGTTACGGGGGCGGAAGCTATGGCTACACCTTC.

The chain links TRBV11-2 to TRBJ1-1; D uncertain. In germline, CDR1 is SGHAT, CDR2 FQNNGV. Trimming removed 6 bases from V and 1 base from J, with 12 bases in between. The CDR3 extends over 14 amino acids. Written as DNA, the CDR3 is TGTGCCAGCAGGATAGACATCCAGAACACTGAAGCTTTCTTT. Its protein product is CASRIDIQNTEAFF.

J is TRBJ1-1 and V is TRBV5-1; D is possibly TRBD1 (5 bases). Germline lookup yields CDR1 SGHRS and CDR2 YFSETQ. Trimming removed 2 bases from V and 4 bases from J, with 12 bases in between. This CDR3 is built from 14 residues. The chain's CDR3 is CASSFIYGATEAFF. CDR3 bases: TGCGCCAGCAGCTTTATTTATGGGGCCACTGAAGCTTTCTTT.

The gene calls are TRBV5-6 and TRBJ2-2; tentatively, D is TRBD1 (6 bases). V was cut by 2 bases and J by 1 base, with 9 bases left in between. Germline CDR1 reads SGHDT; CDR2 reads YYEEEE. The CDR3 consists of 15 residues. The CDR3 loop reads CASSFYRENTGELFF. The CDR3 DNA is TGTGCCAGCAGCTTCTACAGGGAGAACACCGGGGAGCTGTTTTTT.

This chain joins TRBV19 and TRBJ2-7; D possibly corresponds to TRBD2 (6 bases). This CDR3 is built from 11 residues. Germline assignment: CDR1 LNHDA and CDR2 SQIVND (reference sequence). V was trimmed by 5 bases and J by 7 bases, leaving 9 bases between them. CDR3 DNA: TGTGCCAGTAGTGGCAGCGGGGAGCAGTACTTC. Translated, it gives CASSGSGEQYF.

The chain employs TRBV6-5 and TRBJ1-1, with D maybe TRBD1 (5 bases). Germline V gene lookup returns CDR1 MNHEY and CDR2 SVGAGI. V lost 3 bases and J 5 bases, leaving 10 bases between the germline ends. The CDR3 covers 13 residues. The CDR3 DNA follows: TGTGCCAGCAGTTATGAGGGGAGGACTGAAGCTTTCTTT. This gives the protein CASSYEGRTEAFF.

V gene TRBV19 combines with J gene TRBJ2-7, with 8 bases matching TRBD1. The CDR3 extends over 13 amino acids. Germline V gene lookup returns CDR1 LNHDA and CDR2 SQIVND (reference sequence). Trimming at V came to 6 bases and at J to 5 bases, leaving 6 bases not matched to a gene. CDR3 sequence reads: CASRGQGAHEQYF. The DNA of the CDR3 is TGTGCCAGTAGGGGGCAGGGGGCCCACGAGCAGTACTTC.

The V gene is TRBV4-3, the J gene TRBJ1-6, with 11 positions matching TRBD1. CDR1 and CDR2 from the germline V gene are LGHNA and YSLEER. Trimming at V came to 0 bases and at J to 6 bases, leaving 7 bases not matched to a gene. This CDR3 has 18 amino acids. The CDR3 protein is CASSQDRTGGEVNSPLHF. For the CDR3, the DNA is TGCGCCAGCAGCCAAGATCGGACAGGGGGCGAAGTTAATTCACCCCTCCACTTT.

This rearrangement joins TRBV7-2 to TRBJ2-3; D possibly corresponds to TRBD2 (6 bases). Trimming took 4 bases from V and 5 from J, leaving 16 bases between them. CDR3 size: 15 residues. The germline CDR1 and CDR2 sequences are SGHTA and FQGNSA. This chain's CDR3 is CASSWPGVDGDTQYF. The CDR3 DNA reads as TGTGCCAGCAGCTGGCCGGGAGTCGATGGAGATACGCAGTATTTT.

This sequence joins TRBV5-1 and TRBJ1-4, with D possibly TRBD1 on 6 matching bases. CDR3 length: 16 amino acids. Germline CDR1 and CDR2: SGHRS and YFSETQ. Trimming shortened V by 4 bases and J by 4 bases, and 17 bases separated the two germline ends. CDR3 in DNA: TGCGCCAGCAGCAGGGAACAGGGCCTTCTTAATGAAAAACTGTTTTTT. Its translation is CASSREQGLLNEKLFF.

J is TRBJ2-3 and V is TRBV5-4, with 10 bases identical to TRBD2. CDR1 and CDR2 from the germline V gene are SGHNT and YYREEE (reference sequence). This CDR3 has 16 residues. V shed 0 bases and J 1 base; nucleotides not matched to a gene: 2. The chain's CDR3 is CASSLELAGGTDTQYF. CDR3 nucleotides: TGTGCCAGCAGCTTGGAGCTAGCGGGGGGCACAGATACGCAGTATTTT.

The chain carries TRBV5-6 and TRBJ1-1; D is perhaps TRBD1 (6 bases). The CDR3 is made up of 14 amino acids. Germline V gene data show CDR1 as SGHDT and CDR2 as YYEEEE. Trimming shortened V by 2 bases and J by 1 base, and 9 bases separated the two germline ends. The DNA of the CDR3 is TGTGCCAGCAGCTTCGTGACAGGGAACACTGAAGCTTTCTTT. This gives the protein CASSFVTGNTEAFF.

This clone was detected only a few times. The V and J genes are TRBV4-2 and TRBJ1-4, with D perhaps matching TRBD1 (5 bases). With 0 bases removed from V and 8 bases from J, the gap between germline ends came to 16 bases. This CDR3 is built from 16 residues. Per the germline V gene, CDR1 is LGHNA and CDR2 is YNFKEQ. CDR3 sequence: CASSQDGQGPQEKLFF. The CDR3 nucleotides read TGTGCCAGCAGCCAAGATGGGCAGGGCCCACAGGAAAAACTGTTTTTT.

The chain combines TRBV11-2 with TRBJ2-3; 7 nucleotides line up with TRBD1. Germline V gives CDR1 SGHAT, CDR2 FQNNGV. V lost 5 bases and J lost 4; bases outside the gene matches: 9. CDR3 length: 15 amino acids. The CDR3 loop reads CASSATGEYPDTQYF. The CDR3 DNA follows: TGTGCCAGCAGCGCAACAGGGGAGTATCCAGATACGCAGTATTTT.

This clone was detected once. The chain carries TRBV30 and TRBJ1-1; TRBD1 aligns across 11 bases. This CDR3 comprises 13 residues. CDR1 and CDR2 (germline): GTSNPN, SVGIG (reference sequence). Trimming at V came to 3 bases and at J to 11 bases, leaving 8 bases not matched to a gene. The CDR3 protein is CAWSTGQGERAFF. Here the CDR3 DNA reads TGTGCCTGGAGCACGGGACAGGGGGAACGGGCTTTCTTT.

The genes are TRBV19 and TRBJ2-1, with a weak D call TRBD2 (5 bases). The CDR3 sequence is 15 residues long. The germline CDR1 and CDR2 sequences are LNHDA and SQIVND (reference sequence). V was cut by 6 bases and J by 3 bases, with 15 bases left in between. The CDR3: CASRPRSGLYNEQFF. DNA of the CDR3: TGTGCCAGTAGGCCTAGGAGTGGACTCTACAATGAGCAGTTCTTC.

This clone was seen a single time. Other DNA sequences from this sample encode an identical CDR3 as well. V gene TRBV11-2 combines with J gene TRBJ1-4; tentatively, D is TRBD1 (6 bases). V lost 0 bases to trimming and J lost 2 bases, with 10 bases between them. The germline V gene has CDR1 SGHAT and CDR2 FQNNGV. The CDR3 extends over 16 amino acids. The CDR3 is CASSLDPTGTNEKLFF. The DNA for the CDR3 is TGTGCCAGCAGCTTAGATCCTACAGGGACTAATGAAAAACTGTTTTTT. Filled out from reference TRBV11-2 and TRBJ1-4, the complete variable domain reads EAGVAQSPRYKIIEKRQSVAFWCNPISGHATLYWYQQILGQGPKLLIQFQNNGVVDDSQLPKDRFSAERLKGVDSTLKIQPAKLEDSAVYLCASSLDPTGTNEKLFFGSGTQLSVL.

The rearrangement uses TRBV4-1 and TRBJ2-1, with D perhaps matching TRBD1 (5 bases). CDR1 MGHRA and CDR2 YSYEKL come from the germline V gene. CDR3 length: 17 amino acids. V was cut by 2 bases and J by 0 bases, with 14 bases left in between. DNA of the CDR3: TGCGCCAGCAGCCAACCAAGTGACAGCTTCTCCTACAATGAGCAGTTCTTC. It is translated as CASSQPSDSFSYNEQFF.

V gene TRBV5-6 combines with J gene TRBJ1-4, with a tentative D call TRBD1 (5 bases). V was clipped by 1 base and J by 2 bases, with 9 bases between them. CDR1 and CDR2 from the germline V gene are SGHDT and YYEEEE. The CDR3 is 15 residues long. The CDR3 sequence: CASSLTGRTNEKLFF. CDR3 nucleotide sequence: TGTGCCAGCAGCTTGACAGGCCGTACTAATGAAAAACTGTTTTTT.

The V call is TRBV30, the J call TRBJ2-1; TRBD1 matches 8 bases. Per germline, CDR1 GTSNPN and CDR2 SVGIG (reference sequence). The CDR3 length is 13 residues. V gave up 5 bases and J gave up 1 base; unmatched junction bases: 1. The CDR3 sequence: CAWWTGSYNEQFF. CDR3 bases: TGTGCCTGGTGGACAGGGTCCTACAATGAGCAGTTCTTC.

This chain uses TRBV5-3 with TRBJ2-5; 8 bases match TRBD1. TRBV5-3 is reported as an ORF; its role is uncertain. After removal of 8 bases from V and 3 bases from J, the junction contained 12 bases not matched to a gene. The length of the CDR3 is 15 residues. CDR3 DNA sequence: TGTGCCAGCCGCCGATCAGGGGGCAAGAAAGAGACCCAGTACTTC. Protein product: CASRRSGGKKETQYF.

The rearrangement links TRBV7-2 to TRBJ1-6, with TRBD1 matching over 9 bases. This CDR3 contains 15 residues. V shed 5 bases, J shed 10 bases, and the junction held 9 bases outside the gene matches. The germline V gene encodes CDR1 SGHTA and CDR2 FQGNSA. This chain's CDR3 is CASSHGTGKKSPLHF. In nucleotides, the CDR3 is TGTGCCAGCAGCCACGGGACAGGGAAAAAATCACCCCTCCACTTT.

V and J are TRBV20-1 and TRBJ2-1, with D possibly TRBD1 on 5 matching bases. The CDR3 contains 11 residues. Trimming pared 1 base from V and 9 bases from J, leaving 7 bases between. Germline values: CDR1 DFQATT, CDR2 SNEGSKA (reference sequence). The CDR3 spells CSARGQGEQFF. The CDR3, as DNA: TGCAGTGCTAGAGGGCAGGGTGAGCAGTTCTTC.

V is TRBV7-9 and J is TRBJ1-1, with a weak D call TRBD1 (6 bases). From germline, CDR1 is SEHNR and CDR2 FQNEAQ (reference sequence). With 5 bases removed from V and 6 bases from J, the gap between germline ends came to 13 bases. This CDR3 has 13 amino acids. The CDR3 DNA reads as TGTGCCAGCAGCCCGGGGACATACCCTGAAGCTTTCTTT. Translated: CASSPGTYPEAFF.

The chain employs TRBV18 and TRBJ2-5; possible D gene TRBD1, 5 bases. Germline V gene sequence: CDR1 KGHSH, CDR2 LQKENI. Between the trimmed V and J ends, which lost 2 bases and 4 bases, there was a span of 14 bases. The CDR3 contains 15 residues. DNA for the CDR3: TGTGCCAGCTCACCATCCCAAGGAAGGGGAGAGACCCAGTACTTC. It codes for CASSPSQGRGETQYF.

This chain connects TRBV7-9 to TRBJ2-1; TRBD2 matches 7 bases. The trim removed 4 bases at V and 9 bases at J, leaving 0 bases unmatched. The CDR3 is 11 residues long. Germline V gene sequence: CDR1 SEHNR, CDR2 FQNEAQ (reference sequence). CDR3 region: CASSSGGEQFF. The CDR3 nucleotides read TGTGCCAGCAGCTCGGGAGGTGAGCAGTTCTTC.

The rearrangement links TRBV7-9 to TRBJ1-2; TRBD1 is a possible D gene (6 bases). V shed 5 bases and J shed 4 bases, with 11 bases lying between them. Germline V gene lookup returns CDR1 SEHNR and CDR2 FQNEAQ (reference sequence). The CDR3 runs to 13 residues. CDR3 amino acids: CASSVDRPYGYTF. The CDR3 nucleotides read TGTGCCAGCAGCGTAGACAGGCCCTATGGCTACACCTTC.

This chain links TRBV5-5 with TRBJ1-5; unclear D gene. The CDR3 has 16 residues. Trimming shortened V by 1 base and J by 2 bases, and 13 bases separated the two germline ends. Germline CDR1 and CDR2: SGHKS and YYEKEE (reference sequence). The CDR3 coding sequence is TGTGCCAGCAGCTTGTTCGGGTACTTCGGCAATCAGCCCCAGCATTTT. Translation: CASSLFGYFGNQPQHF. The full variable domain, with the rest looked up from reference TRBV5-5 and TRBJ1-5, is DAGVTQSPTHLIKTRGQQVTLRCSPISGHKSVSWYQQVLGQGPQFIFQYYEKEERGRGNFPDRFSARQFPNYSSELNVNALLLGDSALYLCASSLFGYFGNQPQHFGDGTRLSIL.

The chain couples TRBV7-9 to TRBJ2-1, with TRBD1 matching 7 bases. With 2 bases clipped from V and 15 bases from J, the junction kept 7 bases outside the gene matches. This CDR3 is 12 amino acids long. The V gene's germline CDR1 is SEHNR and CDR2 FQNEAQ (reference sequence). This chain's CDR3 is CASSLPRQGLFF. The CDR3 coding sequence is TGTGCCAGCAGCTTACCTAGACAGGGATTGTTCTTC. Drawing the rest from reference TRBV7-9 and TRBJ2-1, the complete variable domain is DTGVSQNPRHKITKRGQNVTFRCDPISEHNRLYWYRQTLGQGPEFLTYFQNEAQLEKSRLLSDRFSAERPKGSFSTLEIQRTEQGDSAMYLCASSLPRQGLFFGPGTRLTVL.